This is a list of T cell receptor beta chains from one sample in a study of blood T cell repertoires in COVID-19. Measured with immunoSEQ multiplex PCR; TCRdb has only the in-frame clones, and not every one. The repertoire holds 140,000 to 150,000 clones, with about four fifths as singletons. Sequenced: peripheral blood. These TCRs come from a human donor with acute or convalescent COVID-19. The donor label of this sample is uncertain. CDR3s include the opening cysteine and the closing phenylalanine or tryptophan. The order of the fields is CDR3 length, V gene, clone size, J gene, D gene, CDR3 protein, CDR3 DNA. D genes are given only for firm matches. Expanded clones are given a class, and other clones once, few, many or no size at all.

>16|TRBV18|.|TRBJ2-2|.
CASSPFVTTNTGELFF
TGTGCCAGCTCACCATTCGTGACAACGAACACCGGGGAGCTGTTTTTT
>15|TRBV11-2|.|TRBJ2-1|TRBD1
CASRPRTGGYNEQFF
TGTGCCAGCAGGCCTCGGACAGGGGGGTACAATGAGCAGTTCTTC
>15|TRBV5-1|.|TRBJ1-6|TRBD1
CASSLGTGVSSPLHF
TGCGCCAGCAGCTTGGGGACAGGGGTGAGTTCACCCCTCCACTTT
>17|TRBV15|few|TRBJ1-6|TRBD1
CATSSARRQGAASPLHF
TGTGCCACCAGCAGCGCCAGACGTCAGGGGGCGGCTTCACCCCTCCACTTT
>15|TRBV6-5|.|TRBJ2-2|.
CASGRSRSPRGELFF
TGTGCCAGCGGGAGATCAAGATCTCCTCGGGGGGAGCTGTTTTTT
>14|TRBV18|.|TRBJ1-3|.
CASSQQGTGNTIYF
TGTGCCAGCTCACAACAGGGAACTGGAAACACCATATATTTT
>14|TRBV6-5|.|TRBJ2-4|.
CASSSQGPKNIQYF
TGTGCCAGCAGTTCCCAGGGCCCCAAAAACATTCAGTACTTC
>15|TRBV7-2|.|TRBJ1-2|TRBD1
CASSPRQGQGYGYTF
TGTGCCAGCAGCCCGAGACAGGGGCAGGGCTATGGCTACACCTTC
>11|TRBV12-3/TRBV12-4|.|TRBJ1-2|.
CASSPGSGYTF
TGTGCCAGCAGCCCGGGGTCGGGCTACACCTTC
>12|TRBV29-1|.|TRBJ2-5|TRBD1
CSVEGQARTQYF
TGCAGCGTTGAGGGACAGGCGAGGACCCAGTACTTC
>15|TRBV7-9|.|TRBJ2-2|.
CASRSPGQNTGELFF
TGTGCCAGCAGGTCCCCGGGACAGAACACCGGGGAGCTGTTTTTT
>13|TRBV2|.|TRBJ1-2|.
CASSVTATNGYTF
TGTGCCAGCAGCGTGACAGCGACGAATGGTTACACCTTC
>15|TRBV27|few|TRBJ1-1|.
CASSLQNRVGTEAFF
TGTGCCAGCAGTTTACAGAACAGGGTAGGTACTGAAGCTTTCTTT
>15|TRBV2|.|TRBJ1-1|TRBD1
CASRTDRALITEAFF
TGTGCCAGCAGGACGGACAGGGCCTTAATTACTGAAGCTTTCTTT
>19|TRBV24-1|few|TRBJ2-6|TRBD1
CATSARAGTGRDGANVLTF
TGTGCCACCAGTGCCCGCGCCGGGACAGGGCGGGACGGGGCCAACGTCCTGACTTTC
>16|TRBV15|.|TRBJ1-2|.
CATSRDPATVNYGYTF
TGTGCCACCAGCAGAGATCCGGCAACAGTTAACTATGGCTACACCTTC
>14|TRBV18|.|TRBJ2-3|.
CASSPPDRKDTQYF
TGTGCCAGCTCACCACCCGACAGGAAGGATACGCAGTATTTT
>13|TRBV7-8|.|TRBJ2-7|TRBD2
CASSAPLAKEQYF
TGTGCCAGCAGCGCGCCACTAGCGAAAGAGCAGTACTTC
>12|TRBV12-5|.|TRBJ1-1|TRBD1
CASGSYRGEAFF
TGTGCTAGTGGTTCGTACAGGGGTGAAGCTTTCTTT
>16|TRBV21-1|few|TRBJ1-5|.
CASSKDGRESNQPQHF
TGTGCCAGCAGCAAAGACGGCAGGGAAAGCAATCAGCCCCAGCATTTT
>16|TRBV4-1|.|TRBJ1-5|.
CASSQVYLGGNQPQHF
TGCGCCAGCAGCCAAGTTTATCTTGGAGGCAATCAGCCCCAGCATTTT
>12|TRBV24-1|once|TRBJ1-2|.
CATGGGLEGYTF
TGTGCCACCGGAGGAGGCCTTGAGGGCTACACCTTC
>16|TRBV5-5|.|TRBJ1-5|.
CASSVGGSGWNQPQHF
TGTGCCAGCAGCGTTGGAGGATCTGGGTGGAATCAGCCCCAGCATTTT
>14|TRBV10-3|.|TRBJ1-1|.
CAISSGKSNTEAFF
TGTGCCATCAGCTCCGGGAAATCGAACACTGAAGCTTTCTTT
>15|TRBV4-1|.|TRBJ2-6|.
CASSPRVSGANVLTF
TGCGCCAGCAGCCCCAGGGTATCTGGGGCCAACGTCCTGACTTTC
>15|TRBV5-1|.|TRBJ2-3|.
CASSLGAGATDTQYF
TGCGCCAGCAGCTTGGGGGCGGGGGCCACAGATACGCAGTATTTT
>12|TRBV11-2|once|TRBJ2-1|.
CASSRRGGAVFF
TGTGCCAGCAGCCGAAGAGGAGGGGCAGTATTCTTC
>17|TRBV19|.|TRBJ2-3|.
CASRMRGLLDGADTQYF
TGTGCCAGTAGGATGCGGGGGCTCCTAGATGGGGCAGATACGCAGTATTTT
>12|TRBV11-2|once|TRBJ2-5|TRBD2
CASSLTSGERYF
TGTGCCAGCAGCCTAACTAGCGGGGAGCGATACTTC
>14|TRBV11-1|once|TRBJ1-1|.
CASTPAGKNTEAFF
TGTGCCAGCACCCCCGCAGGCAAAAACACTGAAGCTTTCTTT
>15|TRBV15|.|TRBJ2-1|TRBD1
CATSRDDRGQDEQFF
TGTGCCACCAGCAGAGACGACAGGGGGCAGGATGAGCAGTTCTTC
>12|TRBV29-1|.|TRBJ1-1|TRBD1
CSVGQGASEAFF
TGCAGCGTTGGACAGGGGGCCTCTGAAGCTTTCTTT
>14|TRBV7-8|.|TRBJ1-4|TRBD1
CASSSGVGSGGLFF
TGTGCCAGCAGCTCGGGTGTAGGTTCAGGGGGACTGTTTTTT
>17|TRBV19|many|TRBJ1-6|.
CASSIGTPSSYNSPLHF
TGTGCCAGTAGTATTGGGACACCGAGCTCCTATAATTCACCCCTCCACTTT
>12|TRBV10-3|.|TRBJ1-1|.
CAIREGGTEAFF
TGTGCCATCAGGGAGGGCGGCACTGAAGCTTTCTTT
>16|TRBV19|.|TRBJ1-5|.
CASSIVSGSSYQPQHF
TGTGCCAGTAGTATTGTAAGCGGCAGTAGTTATCAGCCCCAGCATTTT
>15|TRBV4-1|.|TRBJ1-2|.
CASSQEAGVSYGYTF
TGCGCCAGCAGCCAAGAGGCCGGGGTGTCCTATGGCTACACCTTC
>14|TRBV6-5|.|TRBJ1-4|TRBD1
CASRSGTAGEKLFF
TGTGCCAGCCGGTCCGGGACAGCGGGTGAAAAACTGTTTTTT
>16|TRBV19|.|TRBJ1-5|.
CASSPLDSGGYQPQHF
TGTGCCAGTAGTCCCTTGGACAGTGGGGGATATCAGCCCCAGCATTTT
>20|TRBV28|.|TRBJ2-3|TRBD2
CASSFPPGTSGGSGTDTQYF
TGTGCCAGCAGTTTTCCTCCCGGGACTAGCGGGGGGTCGGGCACAGATACGCAGTATTTT
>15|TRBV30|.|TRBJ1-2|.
CAWNHETPYNYGYTF
TGTGCCTGGAATCATGAGACACCCTATAACTATGGCTACACCTTC
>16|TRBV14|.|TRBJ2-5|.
CASSHLSGGRGETQYF
TGTGCCAGCAGCCATCTCTCCGGGGGGCGAGGAGAGACCCAGTACTTC
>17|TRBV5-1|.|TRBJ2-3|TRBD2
CASSLAGTSGGLDTQYF
TGCGCCAGCAGCTTGGCCGGGACTAGCGGGGGGTTAGATACGCAGTATTTT
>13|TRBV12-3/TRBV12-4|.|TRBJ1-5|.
CASSLNRNQPQHF
TGTGCCAGCAGTTTAAACAGAAATCAGCCCCAGCATTTT
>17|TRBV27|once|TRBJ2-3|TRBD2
CASSLAPRRGASDTQYF
TGTGCCAGCAGTTTGGCTCCCCGGCGGGGGGCCTCAGATACGCAGTATTTT
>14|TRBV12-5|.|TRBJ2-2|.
CASGPTGYTGELFF
TGTGCTAGTGGACCTACAGGATACACCGGGGAGCTGTTTTTT
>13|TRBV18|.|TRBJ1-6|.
CASSPGENSPLHF
TGTGCCAGCTCACCAGGGGAGAATTCACCCCTCCACTTT
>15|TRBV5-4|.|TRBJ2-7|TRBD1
CASSPARGINYEQYF
TGTGCCAGCAGCCCCGCCAGGGGGATCAACTACGAGCAGTACTTC
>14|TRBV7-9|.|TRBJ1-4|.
CASSSGLTGGKLFF
TGTGCCAGCAGCTCGGGTTTGACCGGGGGAAAACTGTTTTTT
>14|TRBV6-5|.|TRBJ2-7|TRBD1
CASSSGTGVREQYF
TGTGCCAGCAGTTCTGGGACAGGGGTTCGGGAGCAGTACTTC
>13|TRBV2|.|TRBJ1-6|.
CASSDGLWSPLHF
TGTGCCAGCAGTGATGGCCTTTGGTCACCCCTCCACTTT
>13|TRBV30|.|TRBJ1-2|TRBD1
CARSGQEDYGYTF
TGTGCCCGCTCTGGACAGGAGGACTATGGCTACACCTTC
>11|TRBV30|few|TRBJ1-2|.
CAWTANYGYTF
TGTGCCTGGACTGCTAACTATGGCTACACCTTC
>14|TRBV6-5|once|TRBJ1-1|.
CASSYSSMNTEAFF
TGTGCCAGCAGTTACTCGAGCATGAACACTGAAGCTTTCTTT
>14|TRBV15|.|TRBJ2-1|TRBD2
CATRSSGSYNEQFF
TGTGCCACCAGATCTAGCGGTTCCTACAATGAGCAGTTCTTC
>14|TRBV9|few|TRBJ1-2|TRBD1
CASSRTGGENGYTF
TGTGCCAGCAGCCGGACAGGGGGCGAGAATGGCTACACCTTC
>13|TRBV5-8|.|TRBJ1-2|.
CASSPRGDYGYTF
TGTGCCAGCAGCCCCAGGGGAGACTATGGCTACACCTTC
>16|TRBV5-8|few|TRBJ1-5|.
CASRAQGWGSNQPQHF
TGTGCCAGCAGAGCACAGGGTTGGGGAAGCAATCAGCCCCAGCATTTT
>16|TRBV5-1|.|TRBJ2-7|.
CASSYPETGNYYEQYF
TGCGCCAGCAGCTACCCCGAGACGGGGAATTACTACGAGCAGTACTTC